These 22 T cell receptor beta chains originate from one sample sequenced in a study of T-cell memory formation after mild COVID-19. In TCRdb, the 5' RACE reads were re-called with MiXCR into one record per CDR3 protein. This sample has 150,000 or so distinct CDR3 sequences, with under 30% found just once. The sample was PBMCs or a T cell subset sorted from them (not recorded which). These receptors all stem from an adult woman who had mild COVID-19 (a few samples of this study predate the infection). Cell type and time point are not known.

This chain links TRBV27 with TRBJ2-3; 9 bases line up with TRBD1. CDR3 length: 16 residues. Per germline, CDR1 MNHEY and CDR2 SMNVEV (reference sequence). V shed 8 bases and J 2 bases; nucleotides not matched to a gene: 11. CDR3 residues: CASGWAGTGNTDTQYF. CDR3 DNA: TGTGCCAGCGGGTGGGCCGGGACAGGGAACACAGATACGCAGTATTTT.

This clonotype was observed at least ten times. This chain connects TRBV5-1 to TRBJ1-5, with TRBD1 as a possible D gene (5 bases). Germline CDR1 and CDR2: SGHRS and YFSETQ. The CDR3 has 15 amino acids. V was clipped by 4 bases and J by 0 bases, with 11 bases between them. The CDR3 here is CASSPEGYSNQPQHF. As DNA, the CDR3 is TGCGCCAGCAGCCCGGAGGGGTATAGCAATCAGCCCCAGCATTTT.

Only a few counts were recorded for this clonotype. The V and J genes are TRBV30 and TRBJ1-1, with unresolved D. The CDR3 covers 14 residues. Germline assignment: CDR1 GTSNPN and CDR2 SVGIG (reference sequence). The V gene lost 0 bases and the J gene lost 0 bases, with 8 bases spanning the gap. CDR3 region: CAWSVDFMNTEAFF. The CDR3 DNA is TGTGCCTGGAGTGTAGACTTCATGAACACTGAAGCTTTCTTT. The full variable domain, with the rest looked up from reference TRBV30 and TRBJ1-1, is SQTIHQWPATLVQPVGSPLSLECTVEGTSNPNLYWYRQAAGRGLQLLFYSVGIGQISSEVPQNLSASRPQDRQFILSSKKLLLSDSGFYLCAWSVDFMNTEAFFGQGTRLTVV.

This clonotype was detected a few times. The DNA of the CDR3 is TGTGCCAGTAGTCCTATAGGCAATGAAGCTTTCTTT. This sequence encodes CASSPIGNEAFF. The V and J genes are TRBV19 and TRBJ1-1; D is ambiguous. Trimming stripped 5 bases from V and 7 bases from J, with 11 bases between. The CDR3 runs to 12 residues. The germline CDR1 and CDR2 sequences are LNHDA and SQIVND (reference sequence).

In its sample, this clonotype was seen a few times. The chain joins TRBV11-2 to TRBJ2-7; D is unclear. The CDR3 runs 11 residues. Trimming shortened V by 10 bases and J by 3 bases, and 10 bases separated the two germline ends. Germline V gene lookup returns CDR1 SGHAT and CDR2 FQNNGV. The CDR3 nucleotides read TGTGCCATACAGAATGGCTACGAGCAGTACTTC. Its translation is CAIQNGYEQYF.

This clonotype has at least ten counts. The chain links TRBV11-2 to TRBJ1-2; 7 bases are a match to TRBD1. CDR1 is SGHAT, CDR2 FQNNGV, per germline. V lost 0 bases and J lost 6; bases outside the gene matches: 4. The CDR3 spans 14 residues. The CDR3 bases are TGTGCCAGCAGCTTAGAGACAGGGCTCGATGGCTACACCTTC. As protein: CASSLETGLDGYTF.

This clonotype has just a few counts. The CDR3 DNA is TGTGCCAGCAGTTTTGGGTCGACAGGGCCCTACGAGCAGTACTTC. This gives the protein CASSFGSTGPYEQYF. The chain carries TRBV12-3 or TRBV12-4 and TRBJ2-7; 7 nucleotides agree with TRBD1. Unmatched junction bases numbered 7, after V lost 3 bases and J lost 2 bases. The CDR3 contains 15 residues.

This clonotype was seen only a few times. The chain couples TRBV7-8 to TRBJ2-1; D unresolved. From germline, CDR1 is SGHVS and CDR2 FQNEAQ. Deletions cut 2 bases from V and 9 bases from J, with 11 bases between. The CDR3 extends over 13 amino acids. CDR3 bases: TGTGCCAGCAGCTTACCCCCGACCCCTGAGCAGTTCTTC. Its protein is CASSLPPTPEQFF.

The V gene is TRBV20-1, the J gene TRBJ1-1, with 11 bases identical to TRBD1. Germline lookup yields CDR1 DFQATT and CDR2 SNEGSKA (reference sequence). The CDR3 sequence is 15 residues long. J gave up 0 bases and V 5 bases, and 5 bases lay outside the gene matches. CDR3 in amino acids: CSALDRGQMNTEAFF. CDR3 in DNA: TGCAGTGCTTTGGACAGGGGGCAGATGAACACTGAAGCTTTCTTT.

V and J are TRBV11-2 and TRBJ2-7; D possibly matches TRBD1 or TRBD2 (5 bases each). The CDR3 is 16 residues long. The V gene lost 1 base and the J gene lost 0 bases, with 13 bases spanning the gap. Germline V lookup: CDR1 SGHAT, CDR2 FQNNGV. CDR3 amino acids: CASSLGSEGNSYEQYF. CDR3 bases: TGTGCCAGCAGCTTAGGAAGTGAGGGGAACTCCTACGAGCAGTACTTC.

The chain couples TRBV6-1 to TRBJ2-5; 8 positions match TRBD1. CDR1 is MNHNS and CDR2 is SASEGT in the germline V gene. V shed 8 bases, J shed 7 bases, and the junction held 18 bases outside the gene matches. The CDR3 sequence is 16 residues long. The CDR3 DNA follows: TGTGCCAGCGGATACCATCGCGAGACAGGGGATGCGACCCAGTACTTC. Translating it yields CASGYHRETGDATQYF.

This clonotype was seen more than once but under ten times. For the CDR3, the DNA is TGTGCCAGCAGTCTTGGACAGGGGGGTCAGCCCCAGCATTTT. It is translated as CASSLGQGGQPQHF. The chain uses TRBV12-3 or TRBV12-4 and TRBJ1-5, with 10 bases that match TRBD1. V dropped 5 bases and J dropped 6; count of bases not matched to a gene: 4. This CDR3 has 14 amino acids.

This clonotype has just a few counts. The chain carries TRBV4-1 and TRBJ2-2, with D possibly TRBD2 on 6 matching bases. The germline V and J ends were trimmed by 5 bases and 4 bases, with 11 bases remaining between them. The CDR3 has 14 amino acids. Germline V lookup: CDR1 MGHRA, CDR2 YSYEKL. CDR3 DNA sequence: TGCGCCAGCAGCGAGGCGGGGAGCACCGGGGAGCTGTTTTTT. As protein: CASSEAGSTGELFF.

In DNA, the CDR3 is TGCGCCAGCAGCGGGGGACAGATTTCCTACGAGCAGTACTTC. This gives the protein CASSGGQISYEQYF. This rearrangement joins TRBV5-1 to TRBJ2-7; 7 bases are shared with TRBD1. Germline trimming cut 4 bases from V and 1 base from J; bases unmatched to any gene: 5. Germline V CDR1 and CDR2: SGHRS, YFSETQ. The length of the CDR3 is 14 residues. The whole variable domain, remainder taken from reference TRBV5-1 and TRBJ2-7, is KAGVTQTPRYLIKTRGQQVTLSCSPISGHRSVSWYQQTPGQGLQFLFEYFSETQRNKGNFPGRFSGRQFSNSRSEMNVSTLELGDSALYLCASSGGQISYEQYFGPGTRLTVT.

V and J are TRBV10-3 and TRBJ2-5, with D uncertain. Germline V lookup: CDR1 ENHRY, CDR2 SYGVKD. Trimming pared 10 bases from V and 2 bases from J, leaving 11 bases between. The CDR3 length is 12 residues. CDR3 DNA sequence: TGTGCCAACTCCGCGGATCAAGAGACCCAGTACTTC. It specifies CANSADQETQYF.

V is TRBV5-6 and J is TRBJ2-2; 9 bases are a match to TRBD1. Germline CDR1 is SGHDT and CDR2 is YYEEEE. Losses at the gene ends were 3 bases for V and 2 bases for J; bases not matched to a gene: 5. The CDR3 has 16 amino acids. CDR3: CASSYWGQGNTGELFF. The CDR3 nucleotides are TGTGCCAGCAGCTATTGGGGACAGGGAAACACCGGGGAGCTGTTTTTT.

This clonotype has just a few counts. The chain uses TRBV7-9 and TRBJ2-1; unclear D gene. This CDR3 contains 16 residues. Germline-derived CDR1 and CDR2 are SEHNR and FQNEAQ (reference sequence). Trimming left V 2 bases short and J 4 bases short, with 15 bases between. In nucleotides, the CDR3 is TGTGCCAGCAGCTTATCCTTACTAACTAAGTACAATGAGCAGTTCTTC. Translated, it gives CASSLSLLTKYNEQFF.

This clonotype was seen a handful of times. The V gene is TRBV11-2, the J gene TRBJ1-1; no clear D gene. CDR1 is SGHAT and CDR2 is FQNNGV in the germline V gene. This CDR3 has 11 amino acids. V was clipped by 5 bases and J by 7 bases, with 8 bases between them. The CDR3 sequence is CASSGVGEAFF. The CDR3 region has the DNA TGTGCCAGCAGCGGAGTGGGTGAAGCTTTCTTT. The variable domain in full, with the rest retrieved from reference TRBV11-2 and TRBJ1-1, is EAGVAQSPRYKIIEKRQSVAFWCNPISGHATLYWYQQILGQGPKLLIQFQNNGVVDDSQLPKDRFSAERLKGVDSTLKIQPAKLEDSAVYLCASSGVGEAFFGQGTRLTVV.

This clonotype was observed a few times. The rearrangement joins TRBV18 to TRBJ1-6, with TRBD1 as a possible D gene (5 bases). Germline V CDR1 and CDR2: KGHSH, LQKENI. The V end was cut by 3 bases, the J end by 0 bases, with 15 bases between. The CDR3 covers 18 residues. The CDR3 DNA reads TGTGCCAGCTCACCGGCACTCCAGGGAAACTCCTATAATTCACCCCTCCACTTT. Its protein is CASSPALQGNSYNSPLHF.

The chain joins TRBV15 to TRBJ2-5; the match to TRBD1 covers 8 bases. J was trimmed by 2 bases and V by 2 bases; bases with no gene match: 7. This CDR3 spans 16 amino acids. Germline values: CDR1 LNHNV, CDR2 YYDKDF (reference sequence). The CDR3 spells CATSRKIGTGQETQYF. The CDR3 region has the DNA TGTGCCACCAGCAGAAAAATCGGGACAGGTCAAGAGACCCAGTACTTC.

This clonotype has only a few counts. This chain links TRBV6-2 or TRBV6-3 with TRBJ1-1; D not resolved. Germline V gives CDR1 MNHEY, CDR2 SVGEGT. This CDR3 has 15 residues. Between the trimmed V and J ends, which lost 2 bases and 0 bases, there was a span of 10 bases. DNA of the CDR3: TGTGCCAGCAGTTACCTACGGACGGTGAACACTGAAGCTTTCTTT. Residues: CASSYLRTVNTEAFF.

This clonotype has only a few counts. The chain has TRBV7-9 and TRBJ2-1, with TRBD2 identical over 10 bases. V was pared by 7 bases and J by 5 bases, with 8 bases of the junction left unmatched. The CDR3 is 15 amino acids. Germline CDR1 SEHNR, CDR2 FQNEAQ (reference sequence). The chain's CDR3 is CASNLLAGLDNEQFF. CDR3 nucleotides: TGTGCCAGCAACCTACTAGCGGGGCTTGACAATGAGCAGTTCTTC.